Listed below are T cell receptor beta chains from one sample, sequenced in a study of T cell repertoires in cytomegalovirus infection. TCRdb independently ran MiXCR on the reads; one entry per CDR3 protein. Of roughly 280,000 distinct CDR3 sequences listed, roughly an eighth are singletons. Specimen: PBMCs. Every receptor here comes from a human donor in good health (CMV status not recorded). Some clones in this sample may be carry-over from other donors' samples. Both conserved end residues are part of each CDR3. D genes are given only for firm matches. The listing skips clone size in some rows; elsewhere it reads once, few, many or a size class.

abundance	v_gene	d_gene	j_gene	CDR3nt	CDR3aa
many	TRBV7-2	.	TRBJ2-2	TGTGCCAGCAGCTTAGCGAGGGCTGGGGACACCGGGGAGCTGTTTTTT	CASSLARAGDTGELFF
many	TRBV20-1	.	TRBJ2-1	TGCAGTCGGATCCACTACAATGAGCAGTTCTTC	CSRIHYNEQFF
.	TRBV6-2/TRBV6-3	.	TRBJ2-7	TGTGCCAGCAGTTACGGACAGTTCTACGAGCAGTACTTC	CASSYGQFYEQYF
.	TRBV29-1	.	TRBJ1-2	TGCAGCGTCCGCGGGGACCCCACTGGCTACACCTTC	CSVRGDPTGYTF
.	TRBV5-5	.	TRBJ2-1	TGTGCCAGCAGCTTGATGTCGGGAGCCACCTACAATGAGCAGTTCTTC	CASSLMSGATYNEQFF
.	TRBV29-1	.	TRBJ1-2	TGCAGCGTTGAAGTGGTGGGGCAGGGCGACAACTATGGCTACACCTTC	CSVEVVGQGDNYGYTF
many	TRBV7-6	TRBD1	TRBJ2-2	TGTGCCAGCAGCTACCAACCCGGGACAGGGAACACCGGGGAGCTGTTTTTT	CASSYQPGTGNTGELFF
few	TRBV9	.	TRBJ1-6	TGTGCCAGCAGCGTAGCTACCAATTCACCCCTCCACTTT	CASSVATNSPLHF
many	TRBV7-9	.	TRBJ1-4	TGTGCCAGCAGCTTAGTCTTCTTTGAGAAACTGTTTTTT	CASSLVFFEKLFF
.	TRBV7-8	.	TRBJ2-2	TGTGCCAGCAGCCGCAGGGTCACCGGTAAGCTGTTTTTT	CASSRRVTGKLFF
many	TRBV18	TRBD1	TRBJ1-1	TGTGCCAGCAGCCCACAGGGGGGAAACACTGAAGCTTTCTTT	CASSPQGGNTEAFF
many	TRBV28	TRBD1	TRBJ2-7	TGTGCCAGCAGTTTCGTTGGACAGGGGTCCTCCTACGAGCAGTACTTC	CASSFVGQGSSYEQYF